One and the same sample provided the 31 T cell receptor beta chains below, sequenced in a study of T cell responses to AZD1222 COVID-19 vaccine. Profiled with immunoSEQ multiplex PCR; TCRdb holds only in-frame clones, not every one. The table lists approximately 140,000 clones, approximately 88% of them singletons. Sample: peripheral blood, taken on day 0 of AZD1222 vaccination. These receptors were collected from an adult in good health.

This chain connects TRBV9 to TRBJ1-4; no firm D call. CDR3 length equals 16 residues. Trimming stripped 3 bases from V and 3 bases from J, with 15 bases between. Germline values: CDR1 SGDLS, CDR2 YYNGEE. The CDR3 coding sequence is TGTGCCAGCAGCGCGTCCCTCGGGCCCCCTAATGAAAAACTGTTTTTT. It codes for CASSASLGPPNEKLFF. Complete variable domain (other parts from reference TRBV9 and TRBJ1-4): DSGVTQTPKHLITATGQRVTLRCSPRSGDLSVYWYQQSLDQGLQFLIQYYNGEERAKGNILERFSAQQFPDLHSELNLSSLELGDSALYFCASSASLGPPNEKLFFGSGTQLSVL.

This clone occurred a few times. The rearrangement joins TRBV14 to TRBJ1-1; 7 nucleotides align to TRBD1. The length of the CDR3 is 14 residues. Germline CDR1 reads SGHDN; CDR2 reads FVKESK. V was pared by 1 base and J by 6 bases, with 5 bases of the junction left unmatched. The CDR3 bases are TGTGCCAGCAGCCAAGCCGGGACAGCTGCTGAAGCTTTCTTT. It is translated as CASSQAGTAAEAFF.

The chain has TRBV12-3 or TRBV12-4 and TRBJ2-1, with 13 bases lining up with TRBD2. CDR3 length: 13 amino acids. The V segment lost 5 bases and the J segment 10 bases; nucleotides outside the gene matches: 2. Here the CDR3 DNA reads TGTGCCAGCAGTCAACTAGCGGGGGGGGAGCAGTTCTTC. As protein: CASSQLAGGEQFF.

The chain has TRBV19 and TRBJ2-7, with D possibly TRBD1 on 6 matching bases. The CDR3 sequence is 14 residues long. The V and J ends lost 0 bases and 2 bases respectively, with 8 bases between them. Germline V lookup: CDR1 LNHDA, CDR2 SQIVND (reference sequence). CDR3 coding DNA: TGTGCCAGTAGTATAGACAGGGGTACCTACGAGCAGTACTTC. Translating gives CASSIDRGTYEQYF. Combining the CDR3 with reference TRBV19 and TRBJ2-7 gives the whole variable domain DGGITQSPKYLFRKEGQNVTLSCEQNLNHDAMYWYRQDPGQGLRLIYYSQIVNDFQKGDIAEGYSVSREKKESFPLTVTSAQKNPTAFYLCASSIDRGTYEQYFGPGTRLTVT.

The CDR3 spells CASSQRGQGTDTQYF. CDR3 in DNA: TGCGCCAGCAGTCAAAGGGGACAGGGCACAGATACGCAGTATTTT. The V call is TRBV4-1, the J call TRBJ2-3; the match to TRBD1 covers 8 bases. Germline CDR1 and CDR2: MGHRA and YSYEKL. The trim removed 6 bases at V and 1 base at J, leaving 6 bases unmatched. This CDR3 has 15 amino acids.

The CDR3 DNA sequence: TGCGCCAGCAGCCAACGGACTAGCGGGGGAAATGAGCAGTTCTTC. It yields the protein CASSQRTSGGNEQFF. This chain connects TRBV4-1 to TRBJ2-1; 13 positions match TRBD2. Germline CDR1 is MGHRA and CDR2 is YSYEKL. V was clipped by 2 bases and J by 7 bases; unmatched bases: 2. CDR3 length: 15 residues.

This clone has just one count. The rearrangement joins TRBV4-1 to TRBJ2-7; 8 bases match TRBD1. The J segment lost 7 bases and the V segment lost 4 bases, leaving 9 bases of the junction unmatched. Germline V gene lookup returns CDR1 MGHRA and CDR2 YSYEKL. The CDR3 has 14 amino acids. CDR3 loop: CASSRVTGGREQYF. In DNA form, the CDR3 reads TGCGCCAGCAGCCGAGTTACAGGGGGGAGGGAGCAGTACTTC.

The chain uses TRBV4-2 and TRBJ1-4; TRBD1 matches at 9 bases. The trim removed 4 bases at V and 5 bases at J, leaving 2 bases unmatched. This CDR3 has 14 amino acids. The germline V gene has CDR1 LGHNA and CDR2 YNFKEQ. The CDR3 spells CASSLGQGNEKLFF. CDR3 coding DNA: TGTGCCAGCAGCCTCGGACAGGGGAATGAAAAACTGTTTTTT.

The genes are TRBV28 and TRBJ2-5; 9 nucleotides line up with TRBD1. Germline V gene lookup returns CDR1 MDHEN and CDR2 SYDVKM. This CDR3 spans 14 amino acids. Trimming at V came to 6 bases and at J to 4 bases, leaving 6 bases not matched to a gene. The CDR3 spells CASRPQGAGETQYF. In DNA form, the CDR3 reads TGTGCCAGCAGACCACAGGGGGCGGGAGAGACCCAGTACTTC.

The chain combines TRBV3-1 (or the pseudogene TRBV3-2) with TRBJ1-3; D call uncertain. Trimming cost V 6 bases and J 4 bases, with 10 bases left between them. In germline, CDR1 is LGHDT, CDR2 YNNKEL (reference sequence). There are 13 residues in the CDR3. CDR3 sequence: CASSLRAGNTIYF. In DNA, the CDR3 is TGTGCCAGCAGTCTAAGGGCGGGAAACACCATATATTTT.

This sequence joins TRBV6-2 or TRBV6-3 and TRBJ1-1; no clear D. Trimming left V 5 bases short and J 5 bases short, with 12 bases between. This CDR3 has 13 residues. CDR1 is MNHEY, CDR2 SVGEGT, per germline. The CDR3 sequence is CASSRLRGTEAFF. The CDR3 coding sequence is TGTGCCAGCAGTCGTTTAAGAGGGACTGAAGCTTTCTTT.

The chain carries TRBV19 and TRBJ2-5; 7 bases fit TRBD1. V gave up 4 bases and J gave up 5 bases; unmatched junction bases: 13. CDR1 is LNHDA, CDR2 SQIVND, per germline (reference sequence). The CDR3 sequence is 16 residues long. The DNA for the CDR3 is TGTGCCAGTAGTACACCCCCCAGGGGGAGCATGGAGACCCAGTACTTC. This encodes CASSTPPRGSMETQYF.

CDR3: CASSLSGGRDTQYF. CDR3 coding DNA: TGTGCCAGCAGTTTATCGGGGGGGCGGGATACGCAGTATTTT. The chain uses TRBV6-5 and TRBJ2-3, with 8 bases that match TRBD2. V trimming: 4 bases; J trimming: 6 bases; junction bases outside the gene matches: 6. The CDR3 is made up of 14 amino acids. Germline CDR1 MNHEY, CDR2 SVGAGI.

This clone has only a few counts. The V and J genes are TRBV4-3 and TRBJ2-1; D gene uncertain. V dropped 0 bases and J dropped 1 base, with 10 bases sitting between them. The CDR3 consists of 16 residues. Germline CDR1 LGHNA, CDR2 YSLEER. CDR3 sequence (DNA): TGCGCCAGCAGCCAAGATCACAGCCCGTCCTACAATGAGCAGTTCTTC. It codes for CASSQDHSPSYNEQFF.

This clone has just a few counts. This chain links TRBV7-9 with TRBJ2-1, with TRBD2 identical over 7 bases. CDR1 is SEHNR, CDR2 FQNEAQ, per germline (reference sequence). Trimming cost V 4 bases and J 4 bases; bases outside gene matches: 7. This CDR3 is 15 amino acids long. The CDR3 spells CASSSSGTSYNEQFF. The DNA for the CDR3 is TGTGCCAGCAGCTCCAGCGGGACTTCATACAATGAGCAGTTCTTC.

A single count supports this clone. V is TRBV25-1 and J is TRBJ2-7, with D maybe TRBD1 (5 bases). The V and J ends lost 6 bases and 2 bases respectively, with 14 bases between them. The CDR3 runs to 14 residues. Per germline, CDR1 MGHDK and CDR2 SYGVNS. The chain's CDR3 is CASRPTGFTYEQYF. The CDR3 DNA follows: TGTGCCAGCAGACCTACAGGTTTCACCTACGAGCAGTACTTC.

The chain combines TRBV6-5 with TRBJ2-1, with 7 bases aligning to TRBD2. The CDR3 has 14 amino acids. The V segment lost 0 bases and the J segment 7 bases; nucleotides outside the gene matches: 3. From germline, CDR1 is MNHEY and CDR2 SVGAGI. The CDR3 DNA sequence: TGTGCCAGCAGTTACTCGTGGGGGGGGAATGAGCAGTTCTTC. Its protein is CASSYSWGGNEQFF.

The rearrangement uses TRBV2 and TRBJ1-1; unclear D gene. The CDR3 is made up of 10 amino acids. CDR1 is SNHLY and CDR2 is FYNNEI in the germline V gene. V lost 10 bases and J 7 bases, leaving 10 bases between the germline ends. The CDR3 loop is CATSRSEAFF. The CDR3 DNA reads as TGTGCCACCTCCCGCAGTGAAGCTTTCTTT.

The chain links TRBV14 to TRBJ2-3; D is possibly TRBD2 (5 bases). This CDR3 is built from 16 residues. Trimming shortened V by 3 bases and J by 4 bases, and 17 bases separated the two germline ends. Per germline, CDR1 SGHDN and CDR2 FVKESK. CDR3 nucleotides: TGTGCCAGCAGCCACTCATTTCTGAGGGCCGCAGATACGCAGTATTTT. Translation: CASSHSFLRAADTQYF.

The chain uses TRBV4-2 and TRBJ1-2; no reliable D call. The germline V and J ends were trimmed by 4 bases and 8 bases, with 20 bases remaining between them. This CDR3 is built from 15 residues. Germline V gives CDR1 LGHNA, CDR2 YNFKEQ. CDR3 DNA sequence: TGTGCCAGCAGCCCTCCGACGCGAGAGCGAGGAGGCTACACCTTC. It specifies CASSPPTRERGGYTF.

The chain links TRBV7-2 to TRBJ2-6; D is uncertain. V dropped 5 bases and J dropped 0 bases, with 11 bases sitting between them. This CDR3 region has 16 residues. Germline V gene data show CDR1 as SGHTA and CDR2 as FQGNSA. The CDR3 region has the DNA TGTGCCAGCAGCCCTACCTCGATCTCTGGGGCCAACGTCCTGACTTTC. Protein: CASSPTSISGANVLTF.

Written as DNA, the CDR3 is TGTGCCAGTAGTAAGCAGGGGAGAGAGACCCAGTACTTC. Amino acid sequence: CASSKQGRETQYF. The chain links TRBV19 to TRBJ2-5; TRBD1 might be the D (6 bases). Trimming cost V 4 bases and J 4 bases, with 10 bases left between them. The CDR3 is 13 residues long. Germline-derived CDR1 and CDR2 are LNHDA and SQIVND (reference sequence).

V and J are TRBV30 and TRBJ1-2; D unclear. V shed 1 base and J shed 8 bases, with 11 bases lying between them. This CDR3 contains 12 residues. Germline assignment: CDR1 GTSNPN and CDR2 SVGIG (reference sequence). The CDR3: CAWSGAGYGYTF. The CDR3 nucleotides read TGTGCCTGGAGTGGCGCCGGGTACGGCTACACCTTC.

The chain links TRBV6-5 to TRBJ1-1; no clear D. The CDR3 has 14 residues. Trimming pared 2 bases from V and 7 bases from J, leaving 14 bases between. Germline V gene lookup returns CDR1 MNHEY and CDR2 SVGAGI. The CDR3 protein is CASSYDGGGSEAFF. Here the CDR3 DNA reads TGTGCCAGCAGTTACGATGGCGGCGGTAGTGAAGCTTTCTTT.

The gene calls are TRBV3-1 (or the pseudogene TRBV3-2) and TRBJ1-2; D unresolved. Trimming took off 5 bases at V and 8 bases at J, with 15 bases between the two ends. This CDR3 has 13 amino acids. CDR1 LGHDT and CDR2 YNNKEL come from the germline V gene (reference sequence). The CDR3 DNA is TGTGCCAGCAGCGACCCGTCTTTTCAGGGCTACACCTTC. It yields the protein CASSDPSFQGYTF.

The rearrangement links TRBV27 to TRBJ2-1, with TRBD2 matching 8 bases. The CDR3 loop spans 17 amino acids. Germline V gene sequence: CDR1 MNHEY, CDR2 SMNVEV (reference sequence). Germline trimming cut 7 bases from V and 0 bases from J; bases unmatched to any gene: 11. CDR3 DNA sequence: TGTGCCAGCATGCCTAGGAGCGGGGGCAACTCCTACAATGAGCAGTTCTTC. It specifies CASMPRSGGNSYNEQFF.

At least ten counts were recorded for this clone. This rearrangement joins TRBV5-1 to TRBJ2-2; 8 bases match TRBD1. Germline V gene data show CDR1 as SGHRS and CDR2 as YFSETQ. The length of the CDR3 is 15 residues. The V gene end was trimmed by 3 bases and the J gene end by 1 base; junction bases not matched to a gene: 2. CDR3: CASSSGGWNTGELFF. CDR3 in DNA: TGCGCCAGCAGCTCAGGGGGCTGGAACACCGGGGAGCTGTTTTTT.

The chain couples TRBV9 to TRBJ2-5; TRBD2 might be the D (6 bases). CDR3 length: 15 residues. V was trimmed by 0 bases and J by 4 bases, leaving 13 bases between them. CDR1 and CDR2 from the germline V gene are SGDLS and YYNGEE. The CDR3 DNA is TGTGCCAGCAGCGTAGGAAGTGGGGGAGGAGAGACCCAGTACTTC. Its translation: CASSVGSGGGETQYF.

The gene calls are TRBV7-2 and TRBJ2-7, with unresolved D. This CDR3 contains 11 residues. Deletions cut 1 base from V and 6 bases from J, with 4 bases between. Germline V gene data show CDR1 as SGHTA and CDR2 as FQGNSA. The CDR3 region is CASSLGPEQYF. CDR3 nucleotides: TGTGCCAGCAGCTTAGGTCCCGAGCAGTACTTC.

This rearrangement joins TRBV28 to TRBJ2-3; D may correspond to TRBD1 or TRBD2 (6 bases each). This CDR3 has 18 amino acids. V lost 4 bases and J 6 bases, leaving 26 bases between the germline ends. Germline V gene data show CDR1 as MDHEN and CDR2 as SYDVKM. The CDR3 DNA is TGTGCCAGCAGTTCCCCGGGGGCAGACAGCGATATGGTGGATACGCAGTATTTT. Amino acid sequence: CASSSPGADSDMVDTQYF.

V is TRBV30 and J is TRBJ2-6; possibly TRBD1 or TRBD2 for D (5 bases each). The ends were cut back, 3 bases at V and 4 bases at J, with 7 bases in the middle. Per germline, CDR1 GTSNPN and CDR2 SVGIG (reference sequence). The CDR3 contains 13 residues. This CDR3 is CAWSGTGANVLTF. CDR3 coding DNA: TGTGCCTGGAGCGGGACGGGGGCCAACGTCCTGACTTTC.